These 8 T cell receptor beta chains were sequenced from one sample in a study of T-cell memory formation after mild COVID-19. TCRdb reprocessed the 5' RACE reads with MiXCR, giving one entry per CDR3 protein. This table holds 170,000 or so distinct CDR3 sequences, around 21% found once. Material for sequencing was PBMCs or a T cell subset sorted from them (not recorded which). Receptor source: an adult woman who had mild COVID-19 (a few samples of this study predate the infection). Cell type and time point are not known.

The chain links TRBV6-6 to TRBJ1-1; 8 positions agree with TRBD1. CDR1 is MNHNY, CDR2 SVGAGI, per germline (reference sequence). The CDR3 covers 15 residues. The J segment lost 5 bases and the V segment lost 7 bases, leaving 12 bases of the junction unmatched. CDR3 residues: CASTPTRHRGTEAFF. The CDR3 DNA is TGTGCCAGCACCCCTACGAGGCACAGGGGGACTGAAGCTTTCTTT.

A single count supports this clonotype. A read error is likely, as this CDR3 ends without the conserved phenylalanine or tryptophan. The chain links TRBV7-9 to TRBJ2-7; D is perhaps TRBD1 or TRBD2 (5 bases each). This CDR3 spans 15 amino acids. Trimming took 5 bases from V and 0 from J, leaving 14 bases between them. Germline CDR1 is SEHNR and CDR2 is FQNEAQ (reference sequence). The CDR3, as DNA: TGTGCCAGCAGCCTCGGGACGTATAGCTCCTACGAGCAGTACTTA. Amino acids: CASSLGTYSSYEQYL.

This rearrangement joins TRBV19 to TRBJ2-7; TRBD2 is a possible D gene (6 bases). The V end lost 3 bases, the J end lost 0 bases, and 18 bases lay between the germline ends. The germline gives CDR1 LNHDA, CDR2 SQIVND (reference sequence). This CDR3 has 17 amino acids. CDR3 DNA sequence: TGTGCCAGTAGTATCTTTGGAGGGGCCATAAGCTCCTACGAGCAGTACTTC. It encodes CASSIFGGAISSYEQYF.

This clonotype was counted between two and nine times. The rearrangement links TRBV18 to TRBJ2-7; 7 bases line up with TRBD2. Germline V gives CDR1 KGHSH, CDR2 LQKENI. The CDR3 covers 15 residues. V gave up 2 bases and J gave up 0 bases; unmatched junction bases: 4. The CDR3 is CASSPSGTTSYEQYF. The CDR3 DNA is TGTGCCAGCTCACCATCCGGGACTACCTCCTACGAGCAGTACTTC.

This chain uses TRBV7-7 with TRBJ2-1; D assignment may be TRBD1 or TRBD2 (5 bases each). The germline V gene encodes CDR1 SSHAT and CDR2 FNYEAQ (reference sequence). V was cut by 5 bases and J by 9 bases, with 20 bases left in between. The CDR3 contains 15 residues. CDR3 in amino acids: CASSLGELDPSEQFF. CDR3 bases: TGTGCCAGCAGCCTAGGGGAACTAGACCCCAGTGAGCAGTTCTTC.

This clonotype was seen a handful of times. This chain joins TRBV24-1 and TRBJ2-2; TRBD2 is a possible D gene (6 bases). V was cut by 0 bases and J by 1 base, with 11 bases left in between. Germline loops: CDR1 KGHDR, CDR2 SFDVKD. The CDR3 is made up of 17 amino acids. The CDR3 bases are TGTGCCACCAGTGATTTGTGGGGGGATGTGAACACCGGGGAGCTGTTTTTT. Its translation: CATSDLWGDVNTGELFF.

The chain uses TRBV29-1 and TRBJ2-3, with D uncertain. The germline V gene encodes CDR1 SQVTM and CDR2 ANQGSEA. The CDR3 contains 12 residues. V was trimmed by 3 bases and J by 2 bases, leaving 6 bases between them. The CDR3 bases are TGCAGCGTTGATGACAACACAGATACGCAGTATTTT. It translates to CSVDDNTDTQYF.

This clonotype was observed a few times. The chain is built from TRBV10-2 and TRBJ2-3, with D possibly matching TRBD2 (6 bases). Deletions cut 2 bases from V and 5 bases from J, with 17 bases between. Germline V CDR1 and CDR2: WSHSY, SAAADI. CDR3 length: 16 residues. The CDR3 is CASSERVPGAGDTQYF. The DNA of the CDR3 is TGCGCCAGCAGTGAGAGGGTCCCGGGAGCTGGAGATACGCAGTATTTT.